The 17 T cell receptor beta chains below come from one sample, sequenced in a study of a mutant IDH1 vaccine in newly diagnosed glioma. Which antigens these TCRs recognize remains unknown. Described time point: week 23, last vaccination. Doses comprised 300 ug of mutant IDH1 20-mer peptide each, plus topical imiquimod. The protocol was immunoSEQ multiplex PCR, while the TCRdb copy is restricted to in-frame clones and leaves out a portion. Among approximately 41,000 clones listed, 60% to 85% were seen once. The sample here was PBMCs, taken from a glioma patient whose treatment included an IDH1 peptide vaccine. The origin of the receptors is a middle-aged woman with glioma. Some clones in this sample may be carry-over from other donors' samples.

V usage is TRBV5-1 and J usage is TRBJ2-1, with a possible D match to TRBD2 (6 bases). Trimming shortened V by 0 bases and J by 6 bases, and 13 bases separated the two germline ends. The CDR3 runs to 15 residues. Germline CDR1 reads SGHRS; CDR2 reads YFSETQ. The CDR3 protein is CASSLGLSGVNEQFF. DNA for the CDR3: TGCGCCAGCAGCTTGGGGTTGTCGGGAGTCAATGAGCAGTTCTTC.

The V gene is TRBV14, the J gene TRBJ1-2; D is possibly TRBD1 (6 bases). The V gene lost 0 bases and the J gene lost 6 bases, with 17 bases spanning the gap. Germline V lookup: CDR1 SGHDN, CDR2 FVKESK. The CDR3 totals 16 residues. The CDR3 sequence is CASSQDSTGRRDGYTF. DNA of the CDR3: TGTGCCAGCAGCCAAGACTCCACAGGGAGGAGGGATGGCTACACCTTC.

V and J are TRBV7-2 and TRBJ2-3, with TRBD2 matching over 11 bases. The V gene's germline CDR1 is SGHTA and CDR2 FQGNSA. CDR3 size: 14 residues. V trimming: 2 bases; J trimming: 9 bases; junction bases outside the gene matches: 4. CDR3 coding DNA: TGTGCCAGCAGCTTAAGACTAGCGGGGTACACGCAGTATTTT. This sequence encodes CASSLRLAGYTQYF. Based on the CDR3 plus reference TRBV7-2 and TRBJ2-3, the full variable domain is GAGVSQSPSNKVTEKGKDVELRCDPISGHTALYWYRQSLGQGLEFLIYFQGNSAPDKSGLPSDRFSAERTGGSVSTLTIQRTQQEDSAVYLCASSLRLAGYTQYFGPGTRLTVL.

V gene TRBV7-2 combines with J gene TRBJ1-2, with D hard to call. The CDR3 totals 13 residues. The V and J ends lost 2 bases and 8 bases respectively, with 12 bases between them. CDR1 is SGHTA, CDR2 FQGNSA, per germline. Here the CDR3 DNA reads TGTGCCAGCAGCTTATTCCCAGGAAAAGGCTACACCTTC. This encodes CASSLFPGKGYTF. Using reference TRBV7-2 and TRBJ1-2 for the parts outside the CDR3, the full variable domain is GAGVSQSPSNKVTEKGKDVELRCDPISGHTALYWYRQSLGQGLEFLIYFQGNSAPDKSGLPSDRFSAERTGGSVSTLTIQRTQQEDSAVYLCASSLFPGKGYTFGSGTRLTVV.

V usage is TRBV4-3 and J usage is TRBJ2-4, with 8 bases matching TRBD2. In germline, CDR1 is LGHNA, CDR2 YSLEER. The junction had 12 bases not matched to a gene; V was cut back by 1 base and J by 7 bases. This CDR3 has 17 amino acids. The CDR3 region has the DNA TGCGCCAGCAGCCAAGCCCCCGGGAGGGCCTTCGGGAACATTCAGTACTTC. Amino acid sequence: CASSQAPGRAFGNIQYF.

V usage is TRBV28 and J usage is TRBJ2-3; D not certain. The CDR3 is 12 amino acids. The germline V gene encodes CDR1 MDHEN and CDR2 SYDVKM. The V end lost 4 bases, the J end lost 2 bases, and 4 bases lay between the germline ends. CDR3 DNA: TGTGCCAGCAGTTCAGCCACAGATACGCAGTATTTT. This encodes CASSSATDTQYF.

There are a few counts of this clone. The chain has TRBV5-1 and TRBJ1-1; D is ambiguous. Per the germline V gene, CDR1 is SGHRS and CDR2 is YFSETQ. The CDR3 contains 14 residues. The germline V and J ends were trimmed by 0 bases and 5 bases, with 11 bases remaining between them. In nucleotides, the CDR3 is TGCGCCAGCAGCTTGGCCTGGCAGAATACTGAAGCTTTCTTT. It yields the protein CASSLAWQNTEAFF.

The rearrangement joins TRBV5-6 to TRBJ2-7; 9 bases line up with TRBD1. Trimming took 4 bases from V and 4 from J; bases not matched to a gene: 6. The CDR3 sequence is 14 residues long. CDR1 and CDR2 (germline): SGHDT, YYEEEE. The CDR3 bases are TGTGCCAGCAGCGCCGGGACAGGGTATTACGAGCAGTACTTC. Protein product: CASSAGTGYYEQYF.

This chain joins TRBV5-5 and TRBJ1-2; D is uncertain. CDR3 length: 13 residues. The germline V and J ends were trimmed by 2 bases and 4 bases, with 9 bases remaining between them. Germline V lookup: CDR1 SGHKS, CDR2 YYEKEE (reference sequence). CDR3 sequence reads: CASSLSGGYGYTF. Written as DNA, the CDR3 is TGTGCCAGCAGCTTATCCGGAGGCTATGGCTACACCTTC. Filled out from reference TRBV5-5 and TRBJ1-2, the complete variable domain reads DAGVTQSPTHLIKTRGQQVTLRCSPISGHKSVSWYQQVLGQGPQFIFQYYEKEERGRGNFPDRFSARQFPNYSSELNVNALLLGDSALYLCASSLSGGYGYTFGSGTRLTVV.

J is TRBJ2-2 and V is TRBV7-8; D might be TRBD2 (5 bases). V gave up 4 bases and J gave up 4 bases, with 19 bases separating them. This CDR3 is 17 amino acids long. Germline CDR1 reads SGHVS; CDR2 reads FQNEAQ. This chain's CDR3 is CASSSRGMQSGTGELFF. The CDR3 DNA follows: TGTGCCAGCAGCTCTCGGGGTATGCAGTCGGGCACCGGGGAGCTGTTTTTT.

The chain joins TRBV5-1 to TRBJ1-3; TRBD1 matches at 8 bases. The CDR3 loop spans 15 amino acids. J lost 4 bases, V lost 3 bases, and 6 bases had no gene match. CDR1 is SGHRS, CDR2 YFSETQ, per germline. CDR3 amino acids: CASSSQGAGGNTIYF. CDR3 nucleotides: TGCGCCAGCAGCTCCCAGGGGGCGGGAGGAAACACCATATATTTT.

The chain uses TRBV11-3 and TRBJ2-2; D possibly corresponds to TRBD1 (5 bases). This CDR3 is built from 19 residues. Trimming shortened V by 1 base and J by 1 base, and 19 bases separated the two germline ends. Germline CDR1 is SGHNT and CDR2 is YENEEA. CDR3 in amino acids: CASSLGTDRGVQNTGELFF. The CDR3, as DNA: TGTGCCAGCAGCTTAGGGACGGATAGGGGCGTTCAGAACACCGGGGAGCTGTTTTTT.

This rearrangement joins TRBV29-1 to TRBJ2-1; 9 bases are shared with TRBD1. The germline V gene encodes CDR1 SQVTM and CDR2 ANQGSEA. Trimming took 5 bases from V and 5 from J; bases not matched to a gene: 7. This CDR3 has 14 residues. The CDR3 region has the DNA TGCAGCGTTTACCGACAGGGGGGGGACAATGAGCAGTTCTTC. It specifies CSVYRQGGDNEQFF.

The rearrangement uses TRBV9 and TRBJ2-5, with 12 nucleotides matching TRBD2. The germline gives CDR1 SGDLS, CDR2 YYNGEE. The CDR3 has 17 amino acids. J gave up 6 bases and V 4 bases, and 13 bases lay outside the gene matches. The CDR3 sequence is CASSSPTTSGGYQTQYF. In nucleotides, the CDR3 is TGTGCCAGCAGCTCTCCGACCACTAGCGGGGGGTACCAGACCCAGTACTTC.

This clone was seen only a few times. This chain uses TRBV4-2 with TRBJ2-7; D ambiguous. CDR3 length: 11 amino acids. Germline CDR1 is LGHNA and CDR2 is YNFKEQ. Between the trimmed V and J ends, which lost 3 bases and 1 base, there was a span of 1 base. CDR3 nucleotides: TGTGCCAGCAGCCATTCCTACGAGCAGTACTTC. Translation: CASSHSYEQYF.

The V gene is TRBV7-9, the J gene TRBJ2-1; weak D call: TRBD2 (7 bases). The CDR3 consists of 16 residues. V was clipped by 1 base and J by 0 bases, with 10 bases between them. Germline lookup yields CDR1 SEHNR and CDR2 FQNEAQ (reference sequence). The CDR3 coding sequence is TGTGCCAGCAGCTTAGAGGGGGGGATCTCCTACAATGAGCAGTTCTTC. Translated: CASSLEGGISYNEQFF.

The CDR3 sequence is CASSSRGGGPTYNEQFF. In DNA form, the CDR3 reads TGCGCCAGCAGCTCCAGGGGGGGAGGGCCAACTTACAATGAGCAGTTCTTC. The rearrangement uses TRBV5-1 and TRBJ2-1; D is possibly TRBD1 or TRBD2 (7 bases each). V dropped 3 bases and J dropped 4 bases, with 20 bases sitting between them. This CDR3 comprises 17 residues. Germline CDR1 is SGHRS and CDR2 is YFSETQ.